This TCR beta chain was recovered during a study of T-cell reconstitution after alpha-beta-depleted transplantation in children (TCRdb year 2016). Regarding the research as a whole: The study quantitatively tracked T-cell immune reconstitution after TCRalphabeta/CD19-depleted allogeneic hematopoietic cell transplantation in children using TCR repertoire profiling.

This clonotype was seen a handful of times. This clone's antigen is unknown. Per-base quality was not reported, and no clone a single base away is much larger than it. CDR1 and CDR2 (LNHNV, YYDKDF) derive from the germline V gene (reference sequence). The V end gives up 4 bases and the J end 3 bases, leaving 4 bases in the junction not matched to a gene. Counted from cysteine to phenylalanine, this CDR3 has 15 amino acids. Of all the DNA, just the CDR3 is kept, 45 bases in frame from base 1. The library came from PCR. The instrument was an Illumina HiSeq 2500. To normalize quantification of the TCRbeta repertoire, the TCR libraries were built with molecular barcoding that relied on unique molecular identifiers. TCRdb reran the public reads through fastp at Q25 and MiXCR, keeping productive beta chains. When rows share a CDR3 protein, they turn into one entry using the most common DNA and genes. Across this sample there are some 490,000 distinct CDR3 sequences, with approximately 12% seen only once. Together, the top ten hold under 7% of the sample.

The rearranged segments are TRBV15 and TRBJ2-3; 10 nucleotides in the junction match TRBD2. This TCR was recovered from a human donor who donated a stem cell graft to a child with combined immunodeficiency. Sequences were derived from PBMCs from the stem cell graft donor, sampled from the stem cell graft. The CDR3: CATSTLAGATDTQYF. The sequence in DNA is TGTGCCACCAGCACTCTAGCGGGAGCAACAGATACGCAGTATTTT.